A single sample is the source of the 27 T cell receptor beta chains below, sequenced in a study of blood T cell repertoires in COVID-19. Here immunoSEQ multiplex PCR was the method, and the copy in TCRdb shows in-frame clones only, minus some. The repertoire includes about 230,000 clones, around 83% of them detected once, and 6.5% to 9% sits in the top ten. The sample was peripheral blood. The source is a woman aged 50 to 60 with acute or convalescent COVID-19.

V usage is TRBV30 and J usage is TRBJ2-3; D is uncertain. CDR1 is GTSNPN, CDR2 SVGIG, per germline (reference sequence). The CDR3 is made up of 16 amino acids. V lost 1 base and J lost 0, with 14 bases in between. CDR3 sequence: CAWSAPHRASTDTQYF. CDR3 coding DNA: TGTGCCTGGAGTGCCCCCCATCGCGCTAGCACAGATACGCAGTATTTT.

This clone was picked up a small number of times. The chain joins TRBV12-3 or TRBV12-4 to TRBJ2-7; weak D call: TRBD1 (5 bases). The V end lost 4 bases, the J end lost 2 bases, and 6 bases lay between the germline ends. The CDR3 has 12 amino acids. CDR3 loop: CASSWGPYEQYF. DNA for the CDR3: TGTGCCAGCAGTTGGGGCCCCTACGAGCAGTACTTC.

The chain couples TRBV11-2 to TRBJ1-1; 9 nucleotides line up with TRBD1. This CDR3 is built from 15 residues. After removal of 5 bases from V and 3 bases from J, the junction contained 7 bases not matched to a gene. Germline-derived CDR1 and CDR2 are SGHAT and FQNNGV. Written as DNA, the CDR3 is TGTGCCAGCAGCGAGGACAGGGGCCGGGACACTGAAGCTTTCTTT. It codes for CASSEDRGRDTEAFF. Full variable domain (missing parts from reference TRBV11-2 and TRBJ1-1): EAGVAQSPRYKIIEKRQSVAFWCNPISGHATLYWYQQILGQGPKLLIQFQNNGVVDDSQLPKDRFSAERLKGVDSTLKIQPAKLEDSAVYLCASSEDRGRDTEAFFGQGTRLTVV.

This clone was recorded a few times. The chain has TRBV15 and TRBJ1-3, with D maybe TRBD1 (5 bases). Germline loops: CDR1 LNHNV, CDR2 YYDKDF (reference sequence). The CDR3 loop spans 18 amino acids. V shed 3 bases and J shed 0 bases, with 18 bases lying between them. The CDR3 region has the DNA TGTGCCACCAGCAGGGACCCTAGAAGGACAAGCTCTGGAAACACCATATATTTT. It is translated as CATSRDPRRTSSGNTIYF.

The chain combines TRBV7-9 with TRBJ2-1, with a possible D match to TRBD1 (6 bases). CDR3 size: 14 residues. The V end lost 5 bases, the J end lost 4 bases, and 12 bases lay between the germline ends. Germline CDR1 is SEHNR and CDR2 is FQNEAQ (reference sequence). Written as DNA, the CDR3 is TGTGCCAGCAGCCCTGCGAGGGGGTACAATGAGCAGTTCTTC. It encodes CASSPARGYNEQFF.

The rearrangement links TRBV5-4 to TRBJ1-2; TRBD1 matches at 7 bases. V dropped 0 bases and J dropped 8; count of bases not matched to a gene: 1. The length of the CDR3 is 12 residues. CDR1 and CDR2 from the germline V gene are SGHNT and YYREEE (reference sequence). This CDR3 is CASSLDRGGYTF. The CDR3 DNA sequence: TGTGCCAGCAGCTTGGACAGGGGAGGCTACACCTTC. The full variable domain, with the rest looked up from reference TRBV5-4 and TRBJ1-2, is ETGVTQSPTHLIKTRGQQVTLRCSSQSGHNTVSWYQQALGQGPQFIFQYYREEENGRGNFPPRFSGLQFPNYSSELNVNALELDDSALYLCASSLDRGGYTFGSGTRLTVV.

The chain joins TRBV11-2 to TRBJ1-5; possible D gene TRBD1, 6 bases. Germline V gene lookup returns CDR1 SGHAT and CDR2 FQNNGV. The CDR3 sequence is 11 residues long. V shed 4 bases and J shed 11 bases, with 9 bases lying between them. CDR3 region: CASSSGVTQHF. In DNA, the CDR3 is TGTGCCAGCAGCTCAGGGGTGACCCAGCATTTT.

The rearrangement links TRBV28 to TRBJ1-6, with TRBD1 matching 9 bases. The CDR3 runs 14 residues. V shed 6 bases, J shed 9 bases, and the junction held 6 bases outside the gene matches. The germline V gene has CDR1 MDHEN and CDR2 SYDVKM. In DNA form, the CDR3 reads TGTGCCAGCAGGAGGGGACAGGGCATTTCACCCCTCCACTTT. It translates to CASRRGQGISPLHF.

The rearrangement joins TRBV2 to TRBJ2-5, with D possibly being TRBD2 (7 bases). The V end was cut by 8 bases, the J end by 0 bases, with 16 bases between. From germline, CDR1 is SNHLY and CDR2 FYNNEI. This CDR3 has 15 amino acids. The DNA for the CDR3 is TGTGCCAGCGGCCCAAGGGGGGGGTACCAAGAGACCCAGTACTTC. Encoded protein: CASGPRGGYQETQYF.

The V and J genes are TRBV6-6 and TRBJ2-3, with unresolved D. Looked up from germline, CDR1 is MNHNY and CDR2 is SVGAGI (reference sequence). Trimming took off 0 bases at V and 11 bases at J, with 6 bases between the two ends. CDR3 length: 11 amino acids. CDR3 amino acids: CASSYSQLQYF. The CDR3 DNA is TGTGCCAGCAGTTACTCTCAACTGCAGTATTTT.

This clone was seen only once. Its ends do not fully match the called genes, so a read error is possible. This chain links TRBV5-1 with TRBJ2-1, with D tentatively TRBD1 (6 bases). The CDR3 covers 13 residues. The V gene's germline CDR1 is SGHRS and CDR2 YFSETQ. CDR3 loop: CASSLDSYNEQFF. In nucleotides, the CDR3 is TGCGCCAGCAGTTTGGACAGCTACAATGAGCAGTTCTTC. The full variable domain, completed using reference TRBV5-1 and TRBJ2-1, is KAGVTQTPRYLIKTRGQQVTLSCSPISGHRSVSWYQQTPGQGLQFLFEYFSETQRNKGNFPGRFSGRQFSNSRSEMNVSTLELGDSALYLCASSLDSYNEQFFGPGTRLTVL.

The chain combines TRBV4-2 with TRBJ1-1, with D unclear. The CDR3 is made up of 16 amino acids. Trimming cost V 2 bases and J 7 bases, with 20 bases left between them. CDR1 LGHNA and CDR2 YNFKEQ come from the germline V gene. The CDR3 loop reads CASSQNWESSLYEAFF. For the CDR3, the DNA is TGTGCCAGCAGCCAAAATTGGGAGAGCAGCCTATATGAAGCTTTCTTT.

The J gene is TRBJ2-1, the V gene TRBV11-3; D unresolved. Trimming cost V 2 bases and J 12 bases, with 14 bases left between them. There are 13 residues in the CDR3. Germline V gene lookup returns CDR1 SGHNT and CDR2 YENEEA. Written as DNA, the CDR3 is TGTGCCAGCAGCTTACATGTAGTAGATGTGCAGTTCTTC. Amino acid sequence: CASSLHVVDVQFF.

This chain connects TRBV9 to TRBJ2-3, with D possibly being TRBD2 (5 bases). Germline CDR1 and CDR2: SGDLS and YYNGEE. V was shortened by 7 bases and J by 5 bases, with 17 bases between the two germline ends. The CDR3 has 14 residues. The CDR3 region has the DNA TGTGCCAGCGCGATGACCGGAGGTAGAGATACGCAGTATTTT. This encodes CASAMTGGRDTQYF.

V and J are TRBV6-2 or TRBV6-3 and TRBJ2-7, with 11 positions matching TRBD2. Germline CDR1 reads MNHEY; CDR2 reads SVGEGT. The trim removed 2 bases at V and 1 base at J, leaving 7 bases unmatched. CDR3 size: 17 residues. CDR3 in amino acids: CASSYGLTSGISYEQYF. The CDR3 DNA reads as TGTGCCAGCAGTTACGGGTTGACTAGCGGGATATCCTACGAGCAGTACTTC.

This clone was recorded once. The rearrangement joins TRBV24-1 to TRBJ2-7; D is perhaps TRBD1 (5 bases). In germline, CDR1 is KGHDR, CDR2 SFDVKD. This CDR3 has 14 residues. Trimming took off 3 bases at V and 0 bases at J, with 8 bases between the two ends. CDR3 in amino acids: CATSDPRDSYEQYF. The DNA of the CDR3 is TGTGCCACCAGTGATCCCAGGGACTCCTACGAGCAGTACTTC.

V is TRBV10-3 and J is TRBJ2-1; 8 bases match TRBD2. Germline V lookup: CDR1 ENHRY, CDR2 SYGVKD. V was pared by 4 bases and J by 10 bases, with 6 bases of the junction left unmatched. The CDR3 contains 13 residues. CDR3 DNA: TGTGCCATCAGTGTTGGGCGGGAGGTCGAGCAGTTCTTC. It encodes CAISVGREVEQFF.

The chain has TRBV6-2 or TRBV6-3 and TRBJ1-2, with TRBD1 identical over 7 bases. The CDR3 loop spans 19 amino acids. V gave up 4 bases and J gave up 3 bases; unmatched junction bases: 20. The germline V gene encodes CDR1 MNHEY and CDR2 SVGEGT. The DNA of the CDR3 is TGTGCCAGCAGTTGGTCGACAGGGATTAGGGATCACGTGGACTATGGCTACACCTTC. Protein sequence: CASSWSTGIRDHVDYGYTF.

In its sample, this clone was seen a few times. The rearrangement joins TRBV7-2 to TRBJ1-5; weak D call: TRBD1 (6 bases). The V end lost 4 bases, the J end lost 6 bases, and 13 bases lay between the germline ends. The germline CDR1 and CDR2 sequences are SGHTA and FQGNSA. The CDR3 length is 14 residues. For the CDR3, the DNA is TGTGCCAGCAGCTCGGGAACAGGGCTTCAGCCCCAGCATTTT. Protein: CASSSGTGLQPQHF.

The V gene is TRBV7-9, the J gene TRBJ1-1; a possible D gene is TRBD1 (6 bases). Germline CDR1 is SEHNR and CDR2 is FQNEAQ (reference sequence). The CDR3 sequence is 15 residues long. V was clipped by 3 bases and J by 1 base, with 12 bases between them. CDR3 in DNA: TGTGCCAGCAGCTTGGGGGGGCTCCCGAACACTGAAGCTTTCTTT. Residues: CASSLGGLPNTEAFF.

Comment on this clone: Other DNA variants within this sample encode the same CDR3. The chain links TRBV28 to TRBJ2-7, with D possibly TRBD1 on 6 matching bases. From germline, CDR1 is MDHEN and CDR2 SYDVKM. The CDR3 is made up of 13 amino acids. Trimming pared 5 bases from V and 3 bases from J, leaving 11 bases between. The CDR3 region is CASSEGQRYEQYF. CDR3 sequence (DNA): TGTGCCAGCAGTGAGGGACAACGCTACGAGCAGTACTTC.

This clone has a handful of counts. The J gene is TRBJ1-1, the V gene TRBV4-2; D is unresolved. The CDR3 contains 14 residues. The germline V gene has CDR1 LGHNA and CDR2 YNFKEQ. Trimming stripped 6 bases from V and 1 base from J, with 12 bases between. Written as DNA, the CDR3 is TGTGCCAGCAGACGGGAGACCTCGAACACTGAAGCTTTCTTT. Encoded protein: CASRRETSNTEAFF.

This chain connects TRBV6-2 or TRBV6-3 to TRBJ2-5, with 12 bases lining up with TRBD2. The J segment lost 5 bases and the V segment lost 6 bases, leaving 13 bases of the junction unmatched. This CDR3 has 17 residues. CDR1 is MNHEY and CDR2 is SVGEGT in the germline V gene. The CDR3 protein is CASSARTSGAFGETQYF. The CDR3 coding sequence is TGTGCCAGCAGCGCTAGGACTAGCGGGGCATTCGGGGAGACCCAGTACTTC.

The rearrangement uses TRBV6-5 and TRBJ2-7; 7 nucleotides line up with TRBD1. Germline V CDR1 and CDR2: MNHEY, SVGAGI. The CDR3 runs to 14 residues. V shed 0 bases and J 4 bases; nucleotides not matched to a gene: 3. The CDR3 sequence: CASSYSGTDYEQYF. CDR3 in DNA: TGTGCCAGCAGTTACTCGGGGACAGATTACGAGCAGTACTTC.

This chain uses TRBV21-1 with TRBJ2-4; the listed D gene, TRBD2, was not tested against the DNA. TRBV21-1 is a pseudogene locus. CDR3 length: 20 amino acids. CDR3 in amino acids: CASSKVPGTSGSLAKNIQYF. The CDR3 DNA reads TGTGCCAGCAGCAAAGTCCCAGGGACTAGCGGGAGTCTAGCCAAAAACATTCAGTACTTC.

The chain links TRBV7-8 to TRBJ2-7; maybe TRBD1 (5 bases). Germline CDR1 and CDR2: SGHVS and FQNEAQ. The CDR3 spans 14 residues. V was pared by 1 base and J by 2 bases, with 9 bases between. CDR3: CASSLVNRPYEQYF. The CDR3 DNA reads as TGTGCCAGCAGCTTAGTGAACAGGCCCTACGAGCAGTACTTC.

This chain connects TRBV2 to TRBJ1-5; D is possibly TRBD1 (5 bases). Trimming removed 7 bases from V and 3 bases from J, with 10 bases in between. CDR1 and CDR2 (germline): SNHLY, FYNNEI. The CDR3 contains 13 residues. CDR3 in DNA: TGTGCCAGCAATCGGGGGGTCAATCAGCCCCAGCATTTT. It is translated as CASNRGVNQPQHF.